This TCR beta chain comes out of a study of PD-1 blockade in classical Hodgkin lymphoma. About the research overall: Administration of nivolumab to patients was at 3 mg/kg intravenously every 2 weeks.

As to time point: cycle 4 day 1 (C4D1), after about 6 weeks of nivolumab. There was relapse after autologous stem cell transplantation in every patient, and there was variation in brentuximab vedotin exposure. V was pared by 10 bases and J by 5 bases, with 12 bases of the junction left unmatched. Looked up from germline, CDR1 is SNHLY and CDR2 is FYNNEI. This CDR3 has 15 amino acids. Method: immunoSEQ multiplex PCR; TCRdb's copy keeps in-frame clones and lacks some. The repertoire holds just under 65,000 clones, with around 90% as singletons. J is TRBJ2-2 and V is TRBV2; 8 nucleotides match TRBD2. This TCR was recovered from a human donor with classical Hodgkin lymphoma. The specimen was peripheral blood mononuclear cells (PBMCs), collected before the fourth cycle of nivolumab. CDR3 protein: CAKSQGGGKTGELFF. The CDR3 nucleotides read TGTGCCAAGTCCCAAGGCGGGGGGAAAACCGGGGAGCTGTTTTTT.